The next 13 T cell receptor beta chains were all read from a single sample in a study of blood T cell repertoires in COVID-19 (dated by TCRdb to the early 2020s). The receptor library was made with the immunoSEQ multiplex PCR assay. TCRdb re-hosts the immuneACCESS table, in-frame sequences only. Its copies lack some clones; in the studies checked, an unresolved V gene accounts for under half of them, and the cause for the rest is not known. This sample is represented by 160,000 or so clones; about four fifths of them were singletons. 0.5% to 0.65% of the sample is held by the ten biggest clonotypes. The sequenced material came from peripheral blood. The source of these receptors is a man between 60 and 75 years old with acute or convalescent COVID-19.

V usage is TRBV19 and J usage is TRBJ2-3; 11 nucleotides line up with TRBD2. CDR1 is LNHDA, CDR2 SQIVND, per germline (reference sequence). Germline trimming cut 7 bases from V and 6 bases from J; bases unmatched to any gene: 6. The CDR3 is made up of 14 amino acids. The CDR3 sequence is CASTKTSGTDTQYF. CDR3 bases: TGTGCCAGTACTAAGACTAGCGGGACCGATACGCAGTATTTT.

About this clone: Other DNA variants within this sample encode the same CDR3. J is TRBJ1-5 and V is TRBV19; D is ambiguous. This CDR3 has 14 amino acids. The germline V gene encodes CDR1 LNHDA and CDR2 SQIVND (reference sequence). With 1 base removed from V and 2 bases from J, the gap between germline ends came to 6 bases. The CDR3 loop reads CASSIAGGNQPQHF. The CDR3 bases are TGTGCCAGTAGTATAGCCGGGGGCAATCAGCCCCAGCATTTT. Together with reference TRBV19 and TRBJ1-5, the CDR3 gives the full variable domain: DGGITQSPKYLFRKEGQNVTLSCEQNLNHDAMYWYRQDPGQGLRLIYYSQIVNDFQKGDIAEGYSVSREKKESFPLTVTSAQKNPTAFYLCASSIAGGNQPQHFGDGTRLSIL.

This clone was seen only once. The V gene is TRBV25-1, the J gene TRBJ2-7, with D possibly TRBD2 on 7 matching bases. The V end lost 5 bases, the J end lost 8 bases, and 25 bases lay between the germline ends. Looked up from germline, CDR1 is MGHDK and CDR2 is SYGVNS. The CDR3 is 16 amino acids. CDR3: CASSSHRGTTPTKQYF. The CDR3 DNA sequence: TGTGCCAGCAGTTCCCATAGGGGGACTACTCCTACGAAGCAGTACTTC.

J is TRBJ1-1 and V is TRBV10-1, with D hard to call. Germline loops: CDR1 WNHNN, CDR2 SYGVQD (reference sequence). V gave up 5 bases and J gave up 6 bases, with 13 bases separating them. The CDR3 is made up of 13 amino acids. The CDR3 loop reads CASSLSTLAEAFF. In DNA form, the CDR3 reads TGCGCCAGCAGTCTATCCACCCTAGCTGAAGCTTTCTTT.

The J gene is TRBJ1-2, the V gene TRBV6-6; the D is unclear. The CDR3 extends over 13 amino acids. Trimming took 7 bases from V and 5 from J, leaving 14 bases between them. Germline V gene sequence: CDR1 MNHNY, CDR2 SVGAGI (reference sequence). CDR3 residues: CASTNQRGYGYTF. CDR3 DNA: TGTGCCAGCACTAATCAAAGAGGGTATGGCTACACCTTC.

This rearrangement joins TRBV15 to TRBJ2-3, with 10 bases lining up with TRBD2. With 2 bases clipped from V and 2 bases from J, the junction kept 7 bases outside the gene matches. Germline CDR1 and CDR2: LNHNV and YYDKDF (reference sequence). CDR3 size: 17 residues. The CDR3 sequence: CATSRPGLATDTDTQYF. DNA of the CDR3: TGTGCCACCAGCAGACCGGGACTAGCGACAGACACAGATACGCAGTATTTT. Full variable domain (outside the CDR3, taken from reference TRBV15 and TRBJ2-3): DAMVIQNPRYQVTQFGKPVTLSCSQTLNHNVMYWYQQKSSQAPKLLFHYYDKDFNNEADTPDNFQSRRPNTSFCFLDIRSPGLGDTAMYLCATSRPGLATDTDTQYFGPGTRLTVL.

There are a few counts of this clone. V usage is TRBV20-1 and J usage is TRBJ1-1; unclear D gene. Trimming left V 1 base short and J 10 bases short, with 10 bases between. This CDR3 contains 11 residues. Germline loops: CDR1 DFQATT, CDR2 SNEGSKA (reference sequence). The CDR3 coding sequence is TGCAGTGCTAGAGCCCCGCGCGGAGCTTTCTTT. It specifies CSARAPRGAFF.

This chain connects TRBV27 to TRBJ1-2, with 8 bases identical to TRBD1. The V and J ends lost 8 bases and 6 bases, in that order; junction bases with no gene match: 14. Germline loops: CDR1 MNHEY, CDR2 SMNVEV (reference sequence). This CDR3 region has 15 residues. The CDR3 coding sequence is TGTGCCAGCGAGTCTGCAGGGGGCGCAATGGATGGCTACACCTTC. Its translation is CASESAGGAMDGYTF.

Points on this clone: Other DNA sequences in this specimen translate into the identical CDR3. V usage is TRBV18 and J usage is TRBJ1-5, with 7 positions matching TRBD1. Trimming cost V 3 bases and J 2 bases; bases outside gene matches: 4. The CDR3 spans 15 residues. The germline V gene has CDR1 KGHSH and CDR2 LQKENI. DNA for the CDR3: TGTGCCAGCTCACCGGGCGGACAGGGCAATCAGCCCCAGCATTTT. The encoded protein is CASSPGGQGNQPQHF.

The V gene is TRBV19, the J gene TRBJ2-7; a weak D match, TRBD2 (5 bases). The V end was cut by 5 bases, the J end by 7 bases, with 15 bases between. The CDR3 runs to 13 residues. Germline loops: CDR1 LNHDA, CDR2 SQIVND (reference sequence). CDR3: CASSVRLGGEQYF. In DNA, the CDR3 is TGTGCCAGTAGTGTCCGGTTAGGCGGGGAGCAGTACTTC.

The chain has TRBV6-5 and TRBJ1-6; 7 nucleotides agree with TRBD1. V lost 6 bases to trimming and J lost 3 bases; unmatched junction nucleotides: 5. This CDR3 is 15 amino acids long. CDR1 and CDR2 from the germline V gene are MNHEY and SVGAGI. This CDR3 is CASSPTGNYNSPLHF. The CDR3 nucleotides read TGTGCCAGCAGCCCGACAGGGAACTATAATTCACCCCTCCACTTT.

The chain uses TRBV5-4 and TRBJ1-2; 7 nucleotides align to TRBD1. The trim removed 3 bases at V and 8 bases at J, leaving 10 bases unmatched. Germline assignment: CDR1 SGHNT and CDR2 YYREEE (reference sequence). The CDR3 extends over 14 amino acids. The CDR3 nucleotides are TGTGCCAGCAGCTCGTGGACAGGCCTGATGGGCTACACCTTC. This translates into CASSSWTGLMGYTF.

The chain links TRBV9 to TRBJ1-3; the D gene is possibly TRBD1 (5 bases). Germline CDR1 reads SGDLS; CDR2 reads YYNGEE. The length of the CDR3 is 16 residues. The ends were cut back, 4 bases at V and 10 bases at J, with 24 bases in the middle. In nucleotides, the CDR3 is TGTGCCAGCAGCACCGACCCCGGGACTACGGGAGGGACCATATATTTT. Its protein product is CASSTDPGTTGGTIYF.